What follows are 16 T cell receptor beta chains derived from one specimen sequenced in a study of regulatory T cells in long-lasting Graves disease. The time point denotes: newly diagnosed GD, antithyroid drugs for less than 3 months. Scientists built the TCR library using RNA that was extracted from PBMCs. TCR beta libraries were built with iRepertoire HTBI primers and Arm-PCR of CDR3 regions. TCRdb recomputed calls from the multiplex PCR reads with MiXCR, one row per CDR3 protein. The sample includes over 350,000 distinct CDR3 sequences, 12% to 15% of them seen just once. These records were also assigned to another study, of T cells in Graves' hyperthyroidism and ophthalmopathy.

The specimen was peripheral blood mononuclear cells (PBMCs), collected at new diagnosis, from a patient treated with antithyroid drugs. These receptor sequences come from a woman between 50 and 59 years old with Graves disease.

Many counts were recorded for this clonotype. The chain uses TRBV28 and TRBJ2-7; 9 bases map to TRBD1. J was trimmed by 0 bases and V by 7 bases; bases with no gene match: 7. Germline loops: CDR1 MDHEN, CDR2 SYDVKM. CDR3 length: 15 amino acids. The CDR3 sequence: CASTPRDRVSYEQYF. The CDR3 DNA follows: TGTGCCAGCACCCCCCGGGACAGGGTCTCCTACGAGCAGTACTTC.

About this clonotype: It may be a read error: a sequence one base away is much more abundant. The rearrangement uses TRBV6-2 or TRBV6-3 and TRBJ1-3; D remains ambiguous. Germline CDR1 is MNHEY and CDR2 is SVGEGT. The CDR3 loop spans 14 amino acids. The CDR3 DNA reads TGTGCCAGCAGTTCCGATTTTCCTGGAAACACCACATATTTT. Translating it yields CASSSDFPGNTTYF.

This clonotype was seen repeatedly, ten times or more. The chain combines TRBV6-1 with TRBJ2-2, with D tentatively TRBD2 (6 bases). Germline CDR1 reads MNHNS; CDR2 reads SASEGT. The CDR3 contains 13 residues. The V and J ends lost 6 bases and 7 bases respectively, with 12 bases between them. The CDR3 bases are TGTGCCAGCAGCCCCGGGGGAGACGGGGAGCTGTTTTTT. It is translated as CASSPGGDGELFF.

The V call is TRBV19, the J call TRBJ2-7; TRBD1 might be the D (5 bases). Germline V gene data show CDR1 as LNHDA and CDR2 as SQIVND (reference sequence). Trimming took 6 bases from V and 1 from J, leaving 13 bases between them. This CDR3 comprises 14 residues. CDR3 DNA: TGTGCCAGTAGCCGAGAGACAGATTCCTACGAGCAGTACTTC. Translated: CASSRETDSYEQYF.

The CDR3 region is CASSLRTGWYEQFF. CDR3 nucleotide sequence: TGCGCCAGCAGCTTGCGAACAGGGTGGTATGAGCAGTTCTTC. V and J are TRBV5-1 and TRBJ2-1; D perhaps matches TRBD1 (6 bases). This CDR3 has 14 amino acids. Germline loops: CDR1 SGHRS, CDR2 YFSETQ. The ends were cut back, 1 base at V and 8 bases at J, with 13 bases in the middle.

About this clonotype itself: A clone one base away is much larger, so this may be a read error. The chain employs TRBV7-2 and TRBJ1-2; maybe TRBD1 (5 bases). The CDR3 totals 14 residues. Germline V gene lookup returns CDR1 SGHTA and CDR2 FQGNSA. V was clipped by 5 bases and J by 5 bases, with 15 bases between them. The DNA for the CDR3 is TGTGCCAGCAGCCACCCCGGGGCAACGTATGGCTACACCTTC. The encoded protein is CASSHPGATYGYTF.

This clonotype was picked up many times. This sequence joins TRBV6-1 and TRBJ1-5; 9 bases align to TRBD1. V lost 2 bases to trimming and J lost 1 base; unmatched junction nucleotides: 3. This CDR3 region has 16 residues. The germline CDR1 and CDR2 sequences are MNHNS and SASEGT. Here the CDR3 reads CASSERDRDSNQPQHF. The CDR3 region has the DNA TGTGCCAGCAGTGAAAGGGACAGGGACAGCAATCAGCCCCAGCATTTT.

This clonotype was seen many times. This chain joins TRBV2 and TRBJ2-4, with 8 nucleotides matching TRBD1. The CDR3 sequence is 16 residues long. Germline V gene data show CDR1 as SNHLY and CDR2 as FYNNEI. Trimming removed 1 base from V and 1 base from J; junction bases left unmatched: 3. CDR3 sequence: CASSEGQGTAKNIQYF. The CDR3 region has the DNA TGTGCCAGCAGTGAAGGACAGGGGACGGCCAAAAACATTCAGTACTTC.

The chain has TRBV18 and TRBJ2-1; 14 bases match TRBD2. Per the germline V gene, CDR1 is KGHSH and CDR2 is LQKENI. The length of the CDR3 is 20 residues. The V segment lost 0 bases and the J segment 1 base; nucleotides outside the gene matches: 8. CDR3 nucleotides: TGTGCCAGCTCACCACCTTCGGGACTAGCGGGAGCCTGGTCCTACAATGAGCAGTTCTTC. It specifies CASSPPSGLAGAWSYNEQFF. Drawing the rest from reference TRBV18 and TRBJ2-1, the complete variable domain is NAGVMQNPRHLVRRRGQEARLRCSPMKGHSHVYWYRQLPEEGLKFMVYLQKENIIDESGMPKERFSAEFPKEGPSILRIQQVVRGDSAAYFCASSPPSGLAGAWSYNEQFFGPGTRLTVL.

V and J are TRBV12-3 or TRBV12-4 and TRBJ1-2; D is undetermined. The CDR3 has 13 amino acids. V lost 6 bases and J lost 2, with 10 bases in between. The CDR3 reads CASRAGKNYGYTF. The DNA of the CDR3 is TGTGCCAGCAGGGCCGGAAAAAACTATGGCTACACCTTC.

This clonotype turned up a few times. The V call is TRBV28, the J call TRBJ2-7, with D possibly called TRBD1 or TRBD2 (6 bases each). From germline, CDR1 is MDHEN and CDR2 SYDVKM. The length of the CDR3 is 16 residues. V gave up 3 bases and J gave up 2 bases, with 17 bases separating them. The CDR3 coding sequence is TGTGCCAGCAGTTTCGGGTTAGGGGGGCCAACCTACGAGCAGTACTTC. It specifies CASSFGLGGPTYEQYF.

This clonotype was counted many times. V gene TRBV2 combines with J gene TRBJ1-1; possible D gene TRBD1, 6 bases. The CDR3 is 13 residues long. V dropped 4 bases and J dropped 3 bases, with 9 bases sitting between them. Germline loops: CDR1 SNHLY, CDR2 FYNNEI. CDR3 nucleotide sequence: TGTGCCAGCAGTGGTCAGGGGTACACTGAAGCTTTCTTT. This encodes CASSGQGYTEAFF.

This clonotype was seen repeatedly, ten times or more. The gene calls are TRBV28 and TRBJ2-7; 9 bases agree with TRBD2. The J segment lost 7 bases and the V segment lost 3 bases, leaving 19 bases of the junction unmatched. Per the germline V gene, CDR1 is MDHEN and CDR2 is SYDVKM. The CDR3 is made up of 18 amino acids. The CDR3 DNA follows: TGTGCCAGCAGTTTTATGGGTATTGGAGTAGCGGGAGTGAGTGAGCAGTACTTC. Encoded protein: CASSFMGIGVAGVSEQYF. The full variable domain, with the rest looked up from reference TRBV28 and TRBJ2-7, is DVKVTQSSRYLVKRTGEKVFLECVQDMDHENMFWYRQDPGLGLRLIYFSYDVKMKEKGDIPEGYSVSREKKERFSLILESASTNQTSMYLCASSFMGIGVAGVSEQYFGPGTRLTVT.

Many counts were recorded for this clonotype. This sequence joins TRBV5-1 and TRBJ1-2, with 7 bases lining up with TRBD1. The CDR3 runs to 13 residues. Germline values: CDR1 SGHRS, CDR2 YFSETQ. Trimming cost V 4 bases and J 7 bases; bases outside gene matches: 7. CDR3 protein: CASSTQGDGGYTF. As DNA, the CDR3 is TGCGCCAGCAGCACGCAGGGGGATGGTGGCTACACCTTC.

The V gene is TRBV5-1, the J gene TRBJ2-7; TRBD1 matches at 8 bases. Germline loops: CDR1 SGHRS, CDR2 YFSETQ. This CDR3 has 14 residues. Unmatched junction bases numbered 6, after V lost 2 bases and J lost 5 bases. Here the CDR3 DNA reads TGCGCCAGCAGCTTCACAGGGGGTTCAAACGAGCAGTACTTC. Translation: CASSFTGGSNEQYF. Variable domain in full (rest from reference TRBV5-1 and TRBJ2-7): KAGVTQTPRYLIKTRGQQVTLSCSPISGHRSVSWYQQTPGQGLQFLFEYFSETQRNKGNFPGRFSGRQFSNSRSEMNVSTLELGDSALYLCASSFTGGSNEQYFGPGTRLTVT.

The CDR3 sequence: CASSESGLAGAGDTQYF. For the CDR3, the DNA is TGTGCCAGCAGTGAATCTGGACTAGCGGGAGCTGGAGATACGCAGTATTTT. The chain has TRBV2 and TRBJ2-3, with TRBD2 matching over 13 bases. V shed 2 bases, J shed 5 bases, and the junction held 7 bases outside the gene matches. Germline loops: CDR1 SNHLY, CDR2 FYNNEI. The CDR3 has 17 amino acids.